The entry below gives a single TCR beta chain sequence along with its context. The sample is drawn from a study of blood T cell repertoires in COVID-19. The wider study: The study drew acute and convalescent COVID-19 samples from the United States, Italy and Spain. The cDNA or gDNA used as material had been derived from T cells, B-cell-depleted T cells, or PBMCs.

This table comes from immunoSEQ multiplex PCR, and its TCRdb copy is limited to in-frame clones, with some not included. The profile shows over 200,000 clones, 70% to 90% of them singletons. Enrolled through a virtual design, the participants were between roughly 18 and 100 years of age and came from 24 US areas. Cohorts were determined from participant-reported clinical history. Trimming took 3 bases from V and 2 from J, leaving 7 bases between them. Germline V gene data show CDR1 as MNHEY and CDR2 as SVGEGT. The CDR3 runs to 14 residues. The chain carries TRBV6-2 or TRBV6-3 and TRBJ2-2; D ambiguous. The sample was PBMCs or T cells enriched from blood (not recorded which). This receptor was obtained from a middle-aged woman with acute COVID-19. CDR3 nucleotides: TGTGCCAGCAGTTATCTTTTAAACACCGGGGAGCTGTTTTTT. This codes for CASSYLLNTGELFF.